This TCR beta chain was retrieved from a study of quantifying T cell responses using KT2 cells. On the study more broadly: cDNA was made from DNase-treated RNA using alpha and beta constant primers.

Unfractionated PBMC were spiked with known numbers of KT2 clone cells. KT2 cells were mixed with fixed PBMC numbers at varying ratios. In germline, CDR1 is LGHDT, CDR2 YNNKEL (reference sequence). The CDR3 loop spans 18 amino acids. The junction had 11 bases not matched to a gene; V was cut back by 1 base and J by 3 bases. The cDNA 3' end received a ligated oligonucleotide with a UMI. The first PCR ran three to four cycles with an equimolar RC1.1 and RC1.2 beta primer mix. TCRdb reprocessed the UMI-ligation and nested PCR reads via MiXCR and lists one record per CDR3 protein. This table has 52,000 or so distinct CDR3 sequences, about 12% appearing once. Regarding the study as a whole: Input KT2 cell number predicted KT2 alpha and beta sequence counts linearly over several orders of magnitude. Detection of KT2 sequences held at the lowest tested level, about one cell per 100,000 PBMC.

With respect to this clonotype: Its antigen remains unidentified.

The source is a human donor. Sequenced sample: PBMCs spiked with cells of the T cell clone KT2. The V gene is TRBV3-1, the J gene TRBJ2-1; 8 nucleotides align to TRBD2. This CDR3 reads CASSQVPGAGGRYNEQFF. The CDR3, as DNA: TGTGCCAGCAGCCAAGTGCCCGGCGCGGGAGGTCGCTACAATGAGCAGTTCTTC.